Reported below is one TCR beta chain. Its cognate antigen is unknown. Individual cDNA molecules each received unique molecular identifiers attached to them. MiXCR was run by TCRdb on the 5' RACE reads, yielding one entry per CDR3 protein. The sample contains over 45,000 distinct CDR3 sequences, over 13% of which appear only once. These data originate in a study of early T cells in non-severe SARS-CoV-2 infection. Turning to the study itself: The chains were unpaired, and the sequenced material was bulk RNA from unsorted whole blood.

Points from the study as a whole: Lookups in VDJdb leaned toward anti-spike CD8 responses and missed private and CD4 specificities.

CDR3 length: 13 residues. Germline V gene lookup returns CDR1 SNHLY and CDR2 FYNNEI. V shed 4 bases and J shed 3 bases, with 7 bases lying between them. Sequencing used whole blood, obtained at baseline. The chain recombines TRBV2 with TRBJ2-1; no reliable D call. The TCR originated in an adult who was a healthcare worker with PCR-confirmed SARS-CoV-2 infection or an uninfected control (not recorded which). The CDR3 spells CASSVDIYNEQFF. The CDR3, as DNA: TGTGCCAGCAGTGTCGACATCTACAATGAGCAGTTCTTC. Full variable domain (outside the CDR3, taken from reference TRBV2 and TRBJ2-1): EPEVTQTPSHQVTQMGQEVILRCVPISNHLYFYWYRQILGQKVEFLVSFYNNEISEKSEIFDDQFSVERPDGSNFTLKIRSTKLEDSAMYFCASSVDIYNEQFFGPGTRLTVL.